One sample yielded the 4 T cell receptor beta chains listed below, sequenced in a study of Graves' ophthalmopathy and Graves' hyperthyroidism. Scientists amplified the TCR beta CDR3 regions from RNA transcripts. The library came from an HTBI-primed first-round RT-PCR and a second-round multiplex PCR. TCRdb used MiXCR to reprocess the multiplex PCR reads, holding one entry per CDR3 protein. The table records nearly 400,000 distinct CDR3 sequences, around 20% of them present only once. Sequenced input: peripheral blood. The receptors were gathered from a young woman with Graves' ophthalmopathy.

In this sample, this clonotype turned up many times. The chain carries TRBV28 and TRBJ1-2; 8 nucleotides match TRBD1. Germline CDR1 and CDR2: MDHEN and SYDVKM. This CDR3 comprises 14 residues. J lost 8 bases, V lost 5 bases, and 10 bases had no gene match. In DNA form, the CDR3 reads TGTGCCAGCAGTCTTCAGGGGGCGCCCGGGGGCTACACCTTC. It encodes CASSLQGAPGGYTF.

Ten or more counts support this clonotype. CDR3 DNA sequence: TGTGCCAGCAGTTTCGCGAGTGGAGGGAGCAATCAGCCCCAGCATTTT. It specifies CASSFASGGSNQPQHF. The chain joins TRBV28 to TRBJ1-5; D is unresolved. The CDR3 sequence is 16 residues long. The ends were cut back, 3 bases at V and 1 base at J, with 13 bases in the middle. The germline V gene encodes CDR1 MDHEN and CDR2 SYDVKM.

This clonotype was found many times. The chain uses TRBV2 and TRBJ1-2, with TRBD1 as a possible D gene (6 bases). V shed 4 bases and J shed 0 bases, with 9 bases lying between them. Germline V gene data show CDR1 as SNHLY and CDR2 as FYNNEI. The CDR3 consists of 14 residues. The CDR3 protein is CASSGTVPNYGYTF. CDR3 nucleotide sequence: TGTGCCAGCAGTGGGACAGTCCCTAACTATGGCTACACCTTC. Full variable domain (remainder filled in from reference TRBV2 and TRBJ1-2): EPEVTQTPSHQVTQMGQEVILRCVPISNHLYFYWYRQILGQKVEFLVSFYNNEISEKSEIFDDQFSVERPDGSNFTLKIRSTKLEDSAMYFCASSGTVPNYGYTFGSGTRLTVV.

Many counts were recorded for this clonotype. The CDR3 coding sequence is TGTGCCAGCAGCCCTAAAGGACAGGGGGTCCTCTCCAACGTCCTGACTTTC. It translates to CASSPKGQGVLSNVLTF. The rearrangement links TRBV7-2 to TRBJ2-6, with 10 bases fitting TRBD1. The CDR3 loop spans 17 amino acids. Germline CDR1 is SGHTA and CDR2 is FQGNSA. Trimming removed 5 bases from V and 8 bases from J; junction bases left unmatched: 12. Full variable domain (outside the CDR3, taken from reference TRBV7-2 and TRBJ2-6): GAGVSQSPSNKVTEKGKDVELRCDPISGHTALYWYRQSLGQGLEFLIYFQGNSAPDKSGLPSDRFSAERTGGSVSTLTIQRTQQEDSAVYLCASSPKGQGVLSNVLTFGAGSRLTVL.